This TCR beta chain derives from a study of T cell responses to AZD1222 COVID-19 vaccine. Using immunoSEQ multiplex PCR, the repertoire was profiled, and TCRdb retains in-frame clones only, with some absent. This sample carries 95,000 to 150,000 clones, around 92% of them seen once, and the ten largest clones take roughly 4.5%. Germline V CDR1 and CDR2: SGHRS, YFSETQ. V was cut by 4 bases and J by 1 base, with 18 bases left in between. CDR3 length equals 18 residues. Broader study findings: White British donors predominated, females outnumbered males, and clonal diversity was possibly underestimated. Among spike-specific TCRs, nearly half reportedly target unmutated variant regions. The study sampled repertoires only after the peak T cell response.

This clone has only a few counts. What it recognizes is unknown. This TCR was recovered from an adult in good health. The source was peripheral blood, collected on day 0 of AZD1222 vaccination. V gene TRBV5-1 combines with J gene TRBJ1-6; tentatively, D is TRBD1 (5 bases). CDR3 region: CASSPWPPGSSYNSPLHF. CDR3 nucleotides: TGCGCCAGCAGCCCCTGGCCGCCAGGGTCATCCTATAATTCACCCCTCCACTTT.